The 10 T cell receptor beta chains listed next were all sequenced from one sample in a study of Ad26.COV2.S vaccination and SARS-CoV-2 variants. Method: immunoSEQ multiplex PCR; TCRdb's copy keeps in-frame clones and lacks some. The table has about half a million clones, approximately 90% seen once. Noted treatment: 15 to 20 received Ad26.COV2.S at low or high dose, single or two shots; five or six received placebo; per-sample allocation not given. Following the first vaccine or placebo injection, samples were taken on day 63. The source was peripheral blood, collected in a trial of Ad26.COV2.S vaccine versus placebo. The receptors originated from a person between 18 and 65 years old who received the Ad26.COV2.S COVID-19 vaccine or a placebo.

This chain joins TRBV7-9 and TRBJ1-2, with D unclear. This CDR3 is 14 amino acids long. V lost 5 bases to trimming and J lost 8 bases, with 18 bases between them. Germline-derived CDR1 and CDR2 are SEHNR and FQNEAQ (reference sequence). The CDR3 DNA sequence: TGTGCCAGCAGCACCGACACCGAATCGGTCGGCTACACCTTC. It encodes CASSTDTESVGYTF.

The chain has TRBV11-2 and TRBJ1-1; D not resolved. The germline V and J ends were trimmed by 5 bases and 0 bases, with 16 bases remaining between them. CDR1 SGHAT and CDR2 FQNNGV come from the germline V gene. The CDR3 is 16 residues long. The DNA of the CDR3 is TGTGCCAGCAGCGCCCGGAAGGGTGGGGTGAACACTGAAGCTTTCTTT. This codes for CASSARKGGVNTEAFF.

This clone was detected only once. The chain links TRBV25-1 to TRBJ1-3; 9 positions match TRBD1. The J segment lost 1 base and the V segment lost 5 bases, leaving 3 bases of the junction unmatched. Germline V lookup: CDR1 MGHDK, CDR2 SYGVNS. The CDR3 loop spans 15 amino acids. Here the CDR3 DNA reads TGTGCCAGCAGTTACGGGACAGGGTCTGGAAACACCATATATTTT. It encodes CASSYGTGSGNTIYF.

The chain recombines TRBV11-2 with TRBJ1-3; D gene ambiguous. The length of the CDR3 is 12 residues. Trimming cost V 2 bases and J 4 bases, with 3 bases left between them. Germline V gene lookup returns CDR1 SGHAT and CDR2 FQNNGV. The chain's CDR3 is CASSLPGNTIYF. CDR3 DNA sequence: TGTGCCAGCAGCTTACCCGGAAACACCATATATTTT.

The chain carries TRBV5-5 and TRBJ2-5, with D uncertain. CDR1 and CDR2 (germline): SGHKS, YYEKEE (reference sequence). CDR3 length: 13 amino acids. Trimming removed 0 bases from V and 5 bases from J, with 8 bases in between. The CDR3 loop reads CASSLAPGETQYF. The CDR3, as DNA: TGTGCCAGCAGCTTGGCCCCCGGGGAGACCCAGTACTTC. Combining the CDR3 with reference TRBV5-5 and TRBJ2-5 gives the whole variable domain DAGVTQSPTHLIKTRGQQVTLRCSPISGHKSVSWYQQVLGQGPQFIFQYYEKEERGRGNFPDRFSARQFPNYSSELNVNALLLGDSALYLCASSLAPGETQYFGPGTRLLVL.

This sequence joins TRBV6-5 and TRBJ2-5, with 7 bases that match TRBD1. This CDR3 is 15 amino acids long. J gave up 4 bases and V 6 bases, and 11 bases lay outside the gene matches. Germline CDR1 and CDR2: MNHEY and SVGAGI. CDR3 region: CASSFTTTGRETQYF. CDR3 coding DNA: TGTGCCAGCAGCTTCACAACGACAGGGAGAGAGACCCAGTACTTC.

In its sample, this clone was seen once. The gene calls are TRBV10-3 and TRBJ1-3, with D tentatively TRBD1 (5 bases). Germline CDR1 and CDR2: ENHRY and SYGVKD. This CDR3 has 14 amino acids. The V end lost 8 bases, the J end lost 2 bases, and 13 bases lay between the germline ends. This CDR3 reads CAISSGDPGNTIYF. The CDR3 DNA is TGTGCCATCTCCTCTGGGGACCCTGGAAACACCATATATTTT.

The rearrangement joins TRBV3-1 (or the pseudogene TRBV3-2) to TRBJ1-5; no clear D. The CDR3 consists of 13 residues. CDR1 and CDR2 (germline): LGHDT, YNNKEL (reference sequence). V was trimmed by 2 bases and J by 0 bases, leaving 2 bases between them. CDR3 residues: CASSQTSNQPQHF. The CDR3 DNA sequence: TGTGCCAGCAGCCAAACTAGCAATCAGCCCCAGCATTTT.

This clone is a singleton in its sample. The chain combines TRBV28 with TRBJ1-1, with a possible D match to TRBD1 (6 bases). The CDR3 has 14 amino acids. V was pared by 6 bases and J by 4 bases, with 15 bases between. CDR1 and CDR2 (germline): MDHEN, SYDVKM. CDR3 bases: TGTGCCAGCAGGGAGGGGGGGTTACGCACTGAAGCTTTCTTT. Its protein is CASREGGLRTEAFF.

The chain carries TRBV28 and TRBJ1-1; no reliable D call. The ends were cut back, 6 bases at V and 7 bases at J, with 18 bases in the middle. The CDR3 has 14 residues. The germline V gene encodes CDR1 MDHEN and CDR2 SYDVKM. The CDR3, as DNA: TGTGCCAGCAGCCATCCCAGAGGACGGCTTGAAGCTTTCTTT. Translated: CASSHPRGRLEAFF.